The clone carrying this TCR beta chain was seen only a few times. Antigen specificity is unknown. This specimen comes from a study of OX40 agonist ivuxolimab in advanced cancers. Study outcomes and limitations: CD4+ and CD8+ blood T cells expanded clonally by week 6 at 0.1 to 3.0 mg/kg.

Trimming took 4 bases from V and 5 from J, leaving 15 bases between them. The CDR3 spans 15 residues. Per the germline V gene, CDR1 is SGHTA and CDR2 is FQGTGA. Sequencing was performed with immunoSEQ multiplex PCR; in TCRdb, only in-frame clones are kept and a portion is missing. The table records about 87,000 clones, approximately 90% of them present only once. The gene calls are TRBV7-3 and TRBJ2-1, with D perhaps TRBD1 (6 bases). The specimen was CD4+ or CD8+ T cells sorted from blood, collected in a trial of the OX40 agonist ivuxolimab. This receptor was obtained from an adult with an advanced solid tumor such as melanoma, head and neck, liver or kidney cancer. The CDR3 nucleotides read TGTGCCAGCAGCTCCAGGGGCGGGTTGGACAATGAGCAGTTCTTC. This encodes CASSSRGGLDNEQFF.